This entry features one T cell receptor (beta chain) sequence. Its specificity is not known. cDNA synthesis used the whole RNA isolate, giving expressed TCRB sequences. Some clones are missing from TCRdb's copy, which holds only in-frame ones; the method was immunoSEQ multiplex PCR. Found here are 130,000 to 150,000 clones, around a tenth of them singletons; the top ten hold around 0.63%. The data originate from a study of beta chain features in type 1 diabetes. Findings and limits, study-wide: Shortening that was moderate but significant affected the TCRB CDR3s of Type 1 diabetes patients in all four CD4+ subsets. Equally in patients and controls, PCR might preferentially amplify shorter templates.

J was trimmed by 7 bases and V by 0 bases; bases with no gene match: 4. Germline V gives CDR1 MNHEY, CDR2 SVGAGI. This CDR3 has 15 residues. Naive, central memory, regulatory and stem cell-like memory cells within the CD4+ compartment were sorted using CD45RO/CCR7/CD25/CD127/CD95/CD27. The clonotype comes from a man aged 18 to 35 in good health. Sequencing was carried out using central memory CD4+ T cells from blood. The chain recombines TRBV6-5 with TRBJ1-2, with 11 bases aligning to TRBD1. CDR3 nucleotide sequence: TGTGCCAGCAGTTACTCCCTGGGACAGGGGGGTGGCTACACCTTC. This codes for CASSYSLGQGGGYTF.